The T cell receptor (beta chain) described here comes from a study of blood T cell repertoires in COVID-19 (TCRdb year 2020). At the level of the whole study: ImmuneRACE Cohort 3 recovered participants were defined by two consecutive negative NP/OP PCR tests, healthcare professional clearance, or symptom resolution. The collaborator samples originated in the United States, Italy and Spain and spanned the acute and convalescent phases of COVID-19. The prospective study material was composed of cDNA or gDNA derived from T cells, B-cell-depleted T cells, or PBMCs. Subjects who had been exposed to COVID-19, were actively infected with it, or had recovered from it provided the deeply sampled blood TCRbeta repertoires that made up the dataset. A freely available public database, intended as a resource for researchers studying the immune response to SARS-CoV-2, is where the repertoires were released. Samples were obtained from the ongoing ImmuneRACE study (first 160 participants) and from some 1,300 subjects provided by 6 global collaborators. A de-identified subject ID, COVID-19 status, age in years and sex were almost always included in the sample metadata. HLA class I and class II types, where available, came from metadata supplied by the sample provider rather than from assay-based typing.

Relative to germline, V is 3 bases shorter and J is 7 bases shorter, with 16 bases between their ends. Its CDR3 holds 14 amino acids, cysteine through phenylalanine. Only the CDR3 region is kept as DNA, spanning 42 bases read in frame from base 1. The germline V gene sets CDR1 to SGDLS and CDR2 to YYNGEE. Participants in the prospective study were aged roughly 18 to 100 years, lived in 24 United States geographic areas, and enrolled through a virtual design. Cohort assignment in the prospective study relied on participant-reported clinical history from a screening survey and a study questionnaire. Mobile phlebotomists in the prospective study collected whole blood, serum and a nasopharyngeal or oropharyngeal swab from every participant. Prospective study participants could optionally give additional blood draws and questionnaires over a roughly two-month period. Before DNA extraction, prospective study blood samples were shipped either frozen or at room temperature.

TCRbeta CDR3 regions were amplified from genomic DNA using the immunoSEQ Assay, a bias-controlled multiplex PCR. The study's processing was this. Nucleated cell counts per sample were estimated from amplification of reference gene primers within the assay. Sequence reads were collapsed and filtered to measure the absolute abundance of every unique TCRbeta CDR3 rearrangement. Productive Simpson clonality was computed per sample as the square root of Simpson's diversity index over productive rearrangements. Entries here come from immuneACCESS through TCRdb and include only in-frame sequences with V and J called. Some clones fail to appear in such tables; in the studies checked, an unresolved V gene covers under half of the shortfall, and the cause of the remainder is unknown. V, J and clone size were drawn from that table, and D and trimming were deduced from the DNA. The sample yields hundreds of thousands of clones; roughly nine tenths were counted once. 3.1% of the sample is held by the ten biggest clonotypes.

Study-wide conclusions, independent of this receptor: How much clinical and demographic metadata was included differed by source and by participant, and the metadata was provided uncurated.

Note on this clone: The target of this receptor is not known. Base qualities are not recorded, but no much larger clone differs from it by a single base.

The sequence links TRBV9 to TRBJ1-2; the D segment could be TRBD1, given 6 matching bases. Sequenced material: PBMCs or T cells enriched from blood (not recorded which). This TCR was recovered from a woman between 50 and 59 years old in a cohort exposed to, infected with or recovered from COVID-19 (not recorded which). Read as DNA, the sequence is TGTGCCAGCAGCGAAACAGGGTGGGCTGGTGGCTACACCTTC. Its protein product is CASSETGWAGGYTF. The entire variable domain, with the stretches around the CDR3 drawn from the reference TRBV9 and TRBJ1-2 proteins, is DSGVTQTPKHLITATGQRVTLRCSPRSGDLSVYWYQQSLDQGLQFLIQYYNGEERAKGNILERFSAQQFPDLHSELNLSSLELGDSALYFCASSETGWAGGYTFGSGTRLTVV.